This T cell receptor beta chain was found in a study of shared clonotypes between healthy human individuals. Turning to the study itself: The study drew on a couple of women and a few men aged 18 to 49 as donors. The study's findings and limits: Shared across several donors were about 4.6% of the naive CD4 clonotypes. Sorted-subset sequencing, rarefaction showed, was incomplete despite large depth.

Worth noting for this clone: Antigen specificity is unknown.

The CDR3 loop spans 15 amino acids. V was pared by 1 base and J by 0 bases, with 10 bases between. Germline-derived CDR1 and CDR2 are LNHNV and YYDKDF (reference sequence). Profiling relied on immunoSEQ multiplex PCR, and the TCRdb table lists in-frame clones only, not all of them. This repertoire shows a few million clones, approximately 93% found once; its top ten account for 0.39%. Sequencing was done on a sample of naive CD4+ T cells from PBMCs. Subset denoted: CD45RA+ positively selected. The clonotype comes from a man aged 18 to 29 in good health. Some clones in this sample may be carry-over from other donors' samples. This chain connects TRBV15 to TRBJ2-7, with D maybe TRBD1 (5 bases). CDR3 amino acids: CATSRGGGVSYEQYF. The CDR3 nucleotides read TGTGCCACCAGCAGAGGGGGCGGAGTCTCCTACGAGCAGTACTTC.